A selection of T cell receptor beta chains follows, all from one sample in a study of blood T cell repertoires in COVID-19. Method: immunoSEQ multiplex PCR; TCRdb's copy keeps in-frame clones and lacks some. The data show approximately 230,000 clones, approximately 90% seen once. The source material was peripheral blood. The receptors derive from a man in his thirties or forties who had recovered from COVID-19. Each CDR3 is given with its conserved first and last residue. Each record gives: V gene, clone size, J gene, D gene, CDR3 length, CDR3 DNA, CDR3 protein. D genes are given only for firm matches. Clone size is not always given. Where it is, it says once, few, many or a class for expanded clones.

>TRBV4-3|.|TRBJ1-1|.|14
TGCGCCAGCAGCCAAGGGGCGGGGAGGACTGAAGCTTTCTTT
CASSQGAGRTEAFF
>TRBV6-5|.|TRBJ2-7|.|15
TGTGCCAGCAGTTACTCACAGGGTGAGGCTTACGAGCAGTACTTC
CASSYSQGEAYEQYF
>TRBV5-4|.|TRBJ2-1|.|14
TGTGCCAGCAGCTTCGACTCCCGGGGTAATGAGCAGTTCTTC
CASSFDSRGNEQFF
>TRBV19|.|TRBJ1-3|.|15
TGTGCCAGTAGTTCCCGACAGGCCTCTGGAAACACCATATATTTT
CASSSRQASGNTIYF
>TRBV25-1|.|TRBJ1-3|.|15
TGTGCCAGCAGTGACATCAGGGGCTCTTTAAACACCATATATTTT
CASSDIRGSLNTIYF
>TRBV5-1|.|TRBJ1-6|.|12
TGCGCCAGCAGCGGTACCGGTTCACCCCTCCACTTT
CASSGTGSPLHF
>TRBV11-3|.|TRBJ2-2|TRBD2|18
TGTGCCAGCAGCTTAGGAAGGGGCCGGGGGGGCCGGACCGGGGAGCTGTTTTTT
CASSLGRGRGGRTGELFF
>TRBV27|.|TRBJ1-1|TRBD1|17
TGTGCCAGCAAGAGCCGGGGACAGGGAGTTGCGAACACTGAAGCTTTCTTT
CASKSRGQGVANTEAFF
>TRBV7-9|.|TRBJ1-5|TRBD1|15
TGTGCCAGCAGTTCGGGACAGCTAAGCAATCAGCCCCAGCATTTT
CASSSGQLSNQPQHF
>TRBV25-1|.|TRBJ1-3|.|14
TGTGCCAGCCACGAGAGGGGGTCTGGAAACACCATATATTTT
CASHERGSGNTIYF
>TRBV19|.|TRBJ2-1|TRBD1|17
TGTGCCAGTAGTATAGAAGGTGCAGGGGGATTCTACAATGAGCAGTTCTTC
CASSIEGAGGFYNEQFF
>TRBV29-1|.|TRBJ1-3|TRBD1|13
TGCAGCGCCAAAACGGATCCGGGACAGGCCATATATTTT
CSAKTDPGQAIYF
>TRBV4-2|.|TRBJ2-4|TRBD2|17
TGTGCCAGCAGCCTCACCCTCGGGGGGGACACCATAAACATTCAGTACTTC
CASSLTLGGDTINIQYF
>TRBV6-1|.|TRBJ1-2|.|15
TGTGCCAGCAGTGAAGGGGGGGGACGGAGCTATGGCTACACCTTC
CASSEGGGRSYGYTF
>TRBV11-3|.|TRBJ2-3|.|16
TGTGCCAGCAGCTTAGATCGGGCCAGGGGGGCGGATACGCAGTATTTT
CASSLDRARGADTQYF
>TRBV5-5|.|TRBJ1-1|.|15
TGTGCCAGCAGCTTTACCAGGGTACAGAACACTGAAGCTTTCTTT
CASSFTRVQNTEAFF
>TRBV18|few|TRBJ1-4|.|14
TGTGCCAGCTCACGGCAGGGGATTGGTGAAAAACTGTTTTTT
CASSRQGIGEKLFF
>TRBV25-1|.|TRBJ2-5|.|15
TGTGCCAGCAGTCCTCCGAAGGGGTGGGGTGGGACCCAGTACTTC
CASSPPKGWGGTQYF
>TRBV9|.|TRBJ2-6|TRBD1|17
TGTGCCAGCAGCGCAGAAGGGGGCGGCGGTGGGGCCAACGTCCTGACTTTC
CASSAEGGGGGANVLTF
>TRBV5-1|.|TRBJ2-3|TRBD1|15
TGCGCCAGCAGCCTACCACAGGGGGCAACAGATACGCAGTATTTT
CASSLPQGATDTQYF
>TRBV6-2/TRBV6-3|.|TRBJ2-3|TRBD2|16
TGTGCCAGCAGCACAGGACTAGCGGGGACCACAGATACGCAGTATTTT
CASSTGLAGTTDTQYF
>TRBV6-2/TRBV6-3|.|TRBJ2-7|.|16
TGTGCCAGCAGTTCCTTCCCCGGGACATTTCCCTCCGAGCAGTACTTC
CASSSFPGTFPSEQYF
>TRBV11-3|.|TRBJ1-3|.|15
TGTGCCAGCAGCTTCCGCAGTCTCCCTGGAAACACCATATATTTT
CASSFRSLPGNTIYF
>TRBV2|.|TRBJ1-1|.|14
TGTGCCAGCCTCCGTGACCTCGGGAGCACTGAAGCTTTCTTT
CASLRDLGSTEAFF
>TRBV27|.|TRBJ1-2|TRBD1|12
TGTGCCAGCAGTTCCGGGACAGCTGCCTACACCTTC
CASSSGTAAYTF
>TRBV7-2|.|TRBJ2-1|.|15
TGTGCCAGCAGCTGGCAAGGGGGACCCTACAATGAGCAGTTCTTC
CASSWQGGPYNEQFF
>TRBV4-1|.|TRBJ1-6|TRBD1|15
TGCGCCAGCAGCCAAGAGGGACAGGGGAGGACACCCCTCCACTTT
CASSQEGQGRTPLHF
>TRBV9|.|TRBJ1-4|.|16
TGTGCCAGCAGCGTTCAGGGGCTAGGTACTAATGAAAAACTGTTTTTT
CASSVQGLGTNEKLFF
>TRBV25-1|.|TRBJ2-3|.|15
TGTGCCAGCAGTGCTCCCTCCCCCCTTACAGATACGCAGTATTTT
CASSAPSPLTDTQYF
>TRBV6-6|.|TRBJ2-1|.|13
TGTGCCACTCACAGGGAGGGGATCGATGAGCAGTTCTTC
CATHREGIDEQFF
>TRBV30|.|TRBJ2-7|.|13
TGTGCCTGGAGTGGGGGCAGAACCTACGAGCAGTACTTC
CAWSGGRTYEQYF
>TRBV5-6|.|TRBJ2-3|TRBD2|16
TGTGCCAGCAGCTCTACCACTAGCGGGGGCGAAGATACGCAGTATTTT
CASSSTTSGGEDTQYF
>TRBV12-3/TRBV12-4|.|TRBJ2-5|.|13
TGTGCCAGCAGTCCCCCGAACGGGAAGACCCAGTACTTC
CASSPPNGKTQYF
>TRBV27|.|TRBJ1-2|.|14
TGTGCCAGCAGTTTACTGACAGGAGGATATGGCTACACCTTC
CASSLLTGGYGYTF
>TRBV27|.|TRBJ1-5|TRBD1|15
TGTGCCAGCAGTTTTACAGGGGGGAGCAATCAGCCCCAGCATTTT
CASSFTGGSNQPQHF
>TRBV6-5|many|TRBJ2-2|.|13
TGTGCCAGCAGGACAGTGAACACCGGGGAGCTGTTTTTT
CASRTVNTGELFF
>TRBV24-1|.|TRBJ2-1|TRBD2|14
TGTGCCACCAGTGATGGACTAGAGTACAATGAGCAGTTCTTC
CATSDGLEYNEQFF